The 16 T cell receptor beta chains below were found in one sample sequenced in a study of blood T cell repertoires in COVID-19. The assay was immunoSEQ multiplex PCR, and TCRdb's table has in-frame clones only and misses some. The table has about 200,000 clones, 85% to 90% seen once; the top ten hold roughly 2%. Sequenced: peripheral blood. These receptors all stem from a woman between 50 and 59 years old with acute or convalescent COVID-19.

The chain is built from TRBV30 and TRBJ1-4, with D possibly being TRBD1 (5 bases). Trimming shortened V by 4 bases and J by 3 bases, and 15 bases separated the two germline ends. The V gene's germline CDR1 is GTSNPN and CDR2 SVGIG (reference sequence). This CDR3 is built from 15 residues. CDR3 nucleotides: TGTGCCTGGAACAAAGCCGGGACTCCTAATGAAAAACTGTTTTTT. Its translation is CAWNKAGTPNEKLFF.

The rearrangement uses TRBV27 and TRBJ2-2, with 10 bases identical to TRBD2. The germline CDR1 and CDR2 sequences are MNHEY and SMNVEV (reference sequence). The CDR3 is 15 amino acids. V lost 6 bases and J lost 4; bases outside the gene matches: 5. CDR3: CASSALAGVTGELFF. CDR3 nucleotide sequence: TGTGCCAGCAGCGCGCTAGCGGGAGTCACCGGGGAGCTGTTTTTT.

The chain joins TRBV6-5 to TRBJ2-1; 9 bases map to TRBD2. Germline V gives CDR1 MNHEY, CDR2 SVGAGI. The CDR3 loop spans 14 amino acids. The V gene end was trimmed by 8 bases and the J gene end by 5 bases; junction bases not matched to a gene: 7. The CDR3 loop is CASRRAGGDNEQFF. The CDR3 DNA is TGTGCCAGCCGGCGAGCGGGAGGCGACAATGAGCAGTTCTTC.

The chain has TRBV11-2 and TRBJ2-3; 15 positions agree with TRBD2. The CDR3 loop spans 17 amino acids. The junction had 9 bases not matched to a gene; V was cut back by 4 bases and J by 7 bases. From germline, CDR1 is SGHAT and CDR2 FQNNGV. This chain's CDR3 is CASSSTRTSGGVYTQYF. DNA for the CDR3: TGTGCCAGCAGCTCAACCCGGACTAGCGGGGGGGTATATACGCAGTATTTT.

The chain carries TRBV10-3 and TRBJ2-1; D might be TRBD2 (6 bases). Germline CDR1 and CDR2: ENHRY and SYGVKD. Trimming removed 8 bases from V and 7 bases from J, with 18 bases in between. CDR3 length equals 14 residues. CDR3: CAIRLEEGANEQFF. CDR3 DNA sequence: TGTGCCATCCGACTAGAAGAGGGTGCGAATGAGCAGTTCTTC.

V usage is TRBV4-1 and J usage is TRBJ1-2; 7 bases match TRBD1. Germline CDR1 reads MGHRA; CDR2 reads YSYEKL. V lost 7 bases, J lost 11 bases, and 7 bases stayed unmatched. The CDR3 spans 11 residues. The CDR3 DNA sequence: TGCGCCAGCAACCTACGGGACAGATACACCTTC. Its translation is CASNLRDRYTF.

The chain carries TRBV27 and TRBJ1-2; TRBD1 is a possible D gene (5 bases). The V and J ends lost 1 base and 2 bases respectively, with 8 bases between them. Looked up from germline, CDR1 is MNHEY and CDR2 is SMNVEV (reference sequence). This CDR3 comprises 14 residues. In DNA form, the CDR3 reads TGTGCCAGCAGTTTATATTCAGGGAACTATGGCTACACCTTC. Residues: CASSLYSGNYGYTF.

This clone showed up just once. V is TRBV3-1 (or the pseudogene TRBV3-2) and J is TRBJ1-6; TRBD1 might be the D (5 bases). V was trimmed by 3 bases and J by 8 bases, leaving 5 bases between them. The CDR3 has 12 residues. Germline CDR1 and CDR2: LGHDT and YNNKEL (reference sequence). CDR3 DNA: TGTGCCAGCAGCCACAGGGATTCACCCCTCCACTTT. Translated, it gives CASSHRDSPLHF.

The rearrangement uses TRBV6-5 and TRBJ2-7; maybe TRBD2 (5 bases). Germline loops: CDR1 MNHEY, CDR2 SVGAGI. CDR3 length equals 13 residues. Trimming stripped 8 bases from V and 0 bases from J, with 11 bases between. CDR3 coding DNA: TGTGCCAGCGGGCTAGCAGGCTCCTACGAGCAGTACTTC. It yields the protein CASGLAGSYEQYF.

V and J are TRBV21-1 and TRBJ2-7; TRBD1, as called in the table, went unchecked against the DNA. TRBV21-1 is listed as a pseudogene. The CDR3 is 18 residues long. CDR3 sequence: CASSKFRNRGRTGHEQYF. The CDR3 DNA reads TGTGCCAGCAGCAAATTCCGCAACAGGGGGCGCACCGGACACGAGCAGTACTTC.

CDR3 sequence reads: CASSLAGLTNEKLFF. For the CDR3, the DNA is TGCGCCAGCAGCTTGGCAGGGTTGACTAATGAAAAACTGTTTTTT. The J gene is TRBJ1-4, the V gene TRBV5-1; TRBD1 is a possible D gene (5 bases). This CDR3 contains 15 residues. From germline, CDR1 is SGHRS and CDR2 YFSETQ. V shed 0 bases and J shed 2 bases, with 8 bases lying between them. The complete variable domain, with remaining parts taken from reference TRBV5-1 and TRBJ1-4, reads KAGVTQTPRYLIKTRGQQVTLSCSPISGHRSVSWYQQTPGQGLQFLFEYFSETQRNKGNFPGRFSGRQFSNSRSEMNVSTLELGDSALYLCASSLAGLTNEKLFFGSGTQLSVL.

V and J are TRBV27 and TRBJ1-6; 7 bases are a match to TRBD1. The germline gives CDR1 MNHEY, CDR2 SMNVEV (reference sequence). The CDR3 consists of 17 residues. J gave up 3 bases and V 5 bases, and 10 bases lay outside the gene matches. This chain's CDR3 is CASSTASGTDYNSPLHF. DNA of the CDR3: TGTGCCAGCAGTACGGCCTCCGGGACAGACTATAATTCACCCCTCCACTTT.

This clone came up a few times. The gene calls are TRBV10-2 and TRBJ1-5; TRBD1 agrees at 7 bases. Germline-derived CDR1 and CDR2 are WSHSY and SAAADI. J lost 2 bases, V lost 8 bases, and 6 bases had no gene match. The CDR3 extends over 14 amino acids. CDR3 residues: CASCQGDGNQPQHF. The CDR3 nucleotides are TGCGCCAGCTGCCAGGGGGACGGCAATCAGCCCCAGCATTTT.

The chain carries TRBV11-1 and TRBJ1-5; 7 bases match TRBD1. The CDR3 is 15 amino acids. With 1 base clipped from V and 3 bases from J, the junction kept 3 bases outside the gene matches. The V gene's germline CDR1 is SGHAT and CDR2 FQDESV (reference sequence). The CDR3 DNA follows: TGTGCCAGCAGCTTAGAGGGACAGCCCAATCAGCCCCAGCATTTT. Encoded protein: CASSLEGQPNQPQHF.

This chain connects TRBV6-1 to TRBJ1-5; D remains ambiguous. Deletions cut 0 bases from V and 0 bases from J, with 12 bases between. The length of the CDR3 is 17 residues. Looked up from germline, CDR1 is MNHNS and CDR2 is SASEGT. For the CDR3, the DNA is TGTGCCAGCAGTGAAGCGCTTCCCAGAAATAGCAATCAGCCCCAGCATTTT. It translates to CASSEALPRNSNQPQHF.

J is TRBJ1-1 and V is TRBV7-3; weak D call: TRBD1 (6 bases). Germline loops: CDR1 SGHTA, CDR2 FQGTGA. Trimming removed 8 bases at V and 1 base at J, with 23 bases between. The CDR3 has 17 residues. CDR3 in DNA: TGTGCCAGCTCCCTTAACGGGGGGCTCGGTAGGAACACTGAAGCTTTCTTT. It yields the protein CASSLNGGLGRNTEAFF.